A selection of T cell receptor beta chains follows, all from one sample in a study of technical replicates of blood from a few donors. The table came from immunoSEQ multiplex PCR; TCRdb's copy has only in-frame clones and leaves some out. The data show under 75,000 clones, approximately 83% seen once. The sequenced sample consisted of PBMCs. Receptors were obtained from a human donor in good health. Some clones in this sample may be carry-over from other donors' samples. The CDR3 runs from the conserved cysteine through the conserved F or W. Fields, in order: clone size, V gene, J gene, D gene, CDR3 DNA, CDR3 protein. The D gene is left open where the match is weak. For some rows the clone size is stated as once, few or many, or as a class when expanded; others skip it.

>.|TRBV14|TRBJ2-7|.
TGTGCCAGCAGCCCTAGAGTGGGCCTCGGAGGGCAGTACTTC
CASSPRVGLGGQYF
>.|TRBV4-3|TRBJ1-2|.
TGCGCCAGCAGTCAAGGAGGGCCGGGGGGCTACACCTTC
CASSQGGPGGYTF
>.|TRBV11-2|TRBJ1-2|TRBD1
TGTGCCAGCAGCACCATCATAGGACAGGGGCTCCACTATGGCTACACCTTC
CASSTIIGQGLHYGYTF
>.|TRBV2|TRBJ1-2|.
TGTGCCGCAGGCCCACAAACAGGTTTTCAGGGCTACACCTTC
CAAGPQTGFQGYTF
>.|TRBV6-1|TRBJ2-1|TRBD2
TGTGCCAGCAGTGAAACACTAGCGGGAGGAGGGTTTGAGCAGTTCTTC
CASSETLAGGGFEQFF
>.|TRBV30|TRBJ2-7|.
TGTGCCTGGTTCCTTCCACGGGACATTTTCTACGAGCAGTACTTC
CAWFLPRDIFYEQYF
>once|TRBV4-2|TRBJ2-1|TRBD2
TGTGCCAGCAGCCAAGATGGGGCTAGCGGGATACAGTTCTTC
CASSQDGASGIQFF
>.|TRBV29-1|TRBJ2-1|.
TGCAGCGTTAAGGGGTCCTACAATGAGCAGTTCTTC
CSVKGSYNEQFF
>few|TRBV10-3|TRBJ2-1|.
TGTGCCATCAGTGACAGGGGCGACAATGAGCAGTTCTTC
CAISDRGDNEQFF
>few|TRBV18|TRBJ2-7|TRBD1
TGTGCCAGCTCACCAGACAGGGGCGGGTTTGGGGAGCAGTACTTC
CASSPDRGGFGEQYF
>.|TRBV6-5|TRBJ1-1|.
TGTGCCAGCAGTTCCCCCCGCGGGAACACTGAAGCTTTCTTT
CASSSPRGNTEAFF
>.|TRBV15|TRBJ2-1|TRBD2
TGTGCCACCAGCCTTGGACTAGCGCGTAACAATGAGCAGTTCTTC
CATSLGLARNNEQFF
>.|TRBV7-2|TRBJ1-4|.
TGTGCCAGCAGCTTAATTGGTCCCTCTCGGACTAATGAAAAACTGTTTTTT
CASSLIGPSRTNEKLFF
>.|TRBV6-1|TRBJ2-7|.
TGTGCCAGCAGCCCCGGCTATGGGAGTTACGAGCAGTACTTC
CASSPGYGSYEQYF
>.|TRBV7-2|TRBJ2-7|.
TGTGCCAGCAGCTTAGGCGGAGGACGACGGGAGCAGTACTTC
CASSLGGGRREQYF
>once|TRBV10-1|TRBJ2-5|.
TGCGCCAGCAGAACGAGGATGACCCAGTACTTC
CASRTRMTQYF
>.|TRBV7-9|TRBJ2-1|.
TGTGCCAGCAGCCCACTAGCAGAATTTTACAATGAGCAGTTCTTC
CASSPLAEFYNEQFF
>once|TRBV4-1|TRBJ2-1|TRBD2
TGCGCCAGCAGCCAAGGACTAGCGGGGGGTAAACAGTTCTTC
CASSQGLAGGKQFF
>.|TRBV5-1|TRBJ2-2|.
TGCGCCAGCAGCTTGGGAGGGAACACCGGGGAGCTGTTTTTT
CASSLGGNTGELFF
>.|TRBV2|TRBJ2-3|.
TGTGCCAGCAGTGAGGGCGGTCCGGGGACAGATACGCAGTATTTT
CASSEGGPGTDTQYF
>.|TRBV27|TRBJ1-1|TRBD1
TGTGCCAGCAGTTCCCCGGGGACAGGGATGTCGAACACTGAAGCTTTCTTT
CASSSPGTGMSNTEAFF
>.|TRBV7-9|TRBJ1-2|.
TGTGCCAGCAGCCGGGAAAACTATGGCTACACCTTC
CASSRENYGYTF
>.|TRBV19|TRBJ1-2|.
TGTGCCAGTAGTATGCGGGGGGCATCGGGAGTTTTC
CASSMRGASGVF
>.|TRBV19|TRBJ1-6|.
TGTGCCAGTAAATTGGAGAGAGGTAATTCACCCCTCCACTTT
CASKLERGNSPLHF
>.|TRBV7-6|TRBJ1-2|TRBD1
TGTGCCAGCAGCACTAACCAGAACAGGGGGCTGTACTATGGCTACACCTTC
CASSTNQNRGLYYGYTF